This TCR beta chain was identified during a study of graft-versus-host responses after intestinal transplantation. Study background: The whole recipient group had anti-thymocyte globulin induction followed by tacrolimus and steroids for around 3 years. General observations from the study: Detection of GvH clones occurred in recipient marrow, and some had their first appearance in ileum or blood. Allografts of patients with graft-donor T cell macrochimerism showed high graft-versus-host to host-versus-graft clone ratios.

This clone was observed once. The antigen remains undetermined. Sequencing was performed with immunoSEQ multiplex PCR; in TCRdb, only in-frame clones are kept and a portion is missing. The sample records under 140,000 clones, around 93% being singletons. Sequencing was performed on unstimulated CD8+ T cells sorted from spleen or lymph node cells, taken before intestinal transplant. This TCR derives from a human donor who received an intestinal transplant.

The CDR3 spells CASSPLPSAIETQYF. DNA of the CDR3: TGTGCCAGCAGCCCTTTACCTTCAGCAATAGAGACCCAGTACTTC. This sequence joins TRBV5-4 and TRBJ2-5; no firm D call. Trimming stripped 4 bases from V and 4 bases from J, with 17 bases between. This CDR3 contains 15 residues. CDR1 and CDR2 (germline): SGHNT, YYREEE (reference sequence).